This T cell receptor beta chain derives from a study of CD8+ T cells in alopecia areata. Study-wide findings and caveats: Relative to normal scalp, lesional scalp, especially alopecia totalis/universalis, showed higher clonality. Mice showed clearer TCR sharing than patients did, a gap that was possibly HLA-related.

As the sequencing template, cDNA was produced by extracting RNA and reverse transcribing it. The data were produced by immunoSEQ multiplex PCR, yet TCRdb's version contains in-frame clones alone and is incomplete. Of around 150,000 clones in the sample, about three fifths were seen once. This CDR3 spans 17 amino acids. V trimming: 1 base; J trimming: 5 bases; junction bases outside the gene matches: 8. CDR1 and CDR2 from the germline V gene are MGHDK and SYGVNS. For this clone: Antigen: not known.

Sequencing input: CD4+ T cells sorted from blood. The chain links TRBV25-1 to TRBJ2-3; 11 nucleotides line up with TRBD1. The source is a human donor in good health. The CDR3: CASSEFLGTGGGDTQYF. CDR3 sequence (DNA): TGTGCCAGCAGTGAATTTCTAGGGACAGGGGGTGGAGATACGCAGTATTTT.